This T cell receptor (beta chain) is from a study of blood T cell repertoires in COVID-19 (dated by TCRdb to the early 2020s). Study-level background: Recovered participants in ImmuneRACE Cohort 3 were defined as having two consecutive negative NP/OP PCR tests, clearance from a healthcare professional, or resolution of symptoms. Sample metadata almost always included a de-identified subject ID, COVID-19 status, age in years and sex. Samples from collaborators originated in the United States, Italy and Spain and spanned both the acute and convalescent phases of COVID-19. The repertoires were made available in a free public database intended to serve as a resource for research on the immune response to SARS-CoV-2. The samples were drawn from two sources: the first 160 participants of the ongoing ImmuneRACE study, and fewer than 1,500 subjects contributed by 6 global collaborators. The dataset comprised deeply sampled blood TCRbeta repertoires from subjects exposed to, actively infected with, or recovered from COVID-19. Where available, HLA class I and class II types were taken from metadata supplied by the sample provider and were not determined by assay-based typing. The prospective study material was composed of cDNA or gDNA derived from T cells, B-cell-depleted T cells, or PBMCs.

As concerns this clone: Its antigen target is currently unknown. No per-base quality is available; no much larger clone lies one base away.

TCRbeta CDR3 regions were amplified from genomic DNA using the immunoSEQ Assay, a bias-controlled multiplex PCR. The authors processed their data as follows. Within the assay, amplification of reference gene primers was used to estimate how many nucleated cells each sample contained. To quantify the absolute abundance of each unique TCRbeta CDR3 rearrangement, sequence reads were collapsed and filtered. For each sample, productive Simpson clonality was calculated as the square root of Simpson's diversity index across productive rearrangements. TCRdb retrieved this table from immuneACCESS and kept in-frame rearrangements only. Not all clones are present; in checked studies, unresolved V genes account for under half, and no reason is known for the remainder. That table gives V, J and clone size, and the DNA gave D and trimming. Recorded for this sample are approximately 150,000 clones; around 82% of them occurred a single time. Together, the top ten hold 3% to 4.5% of the sample.

V loses 7 bases at its end and J loses 0 bases; junction bases beyond the gene matches: 4. The CDR3 contains 14 residues, cysteine and phenylalanine counted. Solely the CDR3 DNA is kept, with 42 bases framed from the first base. In the germline V gene, CDR1 corresponds to ENHRY and CDR2 to SYGVKD. Participants in the prospective study were aged about 18 to 95 years, lived in under 30 United States geographic areas, and enrolled through a virtual design. Cohort assignment in the prospective study relied on participant-reported clinical history from a screening survey and a study questionnaire. In the prospective study, whole blood, serum and a nasopharyngeal or oropharyngeal swab were collected from each participant by mobile phlebotomists. Participants in the prospective study had the option to provide additional blood draws and questionnaires over an approximately 2-month period. Blood samples from the prospective study were shipped frozen or at room temperature prior to DNA extraction.

Paper-wide results and their limitations: Clinical and demographic metadata were provided uncurated, with the amount varying by source and participant.

This clonotype was sampled from a man aged 50-59 years in a cohort exposed to, infected with or recovered from COVID-19 (not recorded which). Sequencing was carried out using PBMCs or T cells enriched from blood (not recorded which). The rearranged segments are TRBV10-3 and TRBJ1-2; TRBD1 fits 8 bases in the junction. The nucleotide sequence is TGTGCCATCACTCGGGACAGGACTAACTATGGCTACACCTTC. Translated, it gives CAITRDRTNYGYTF.